This T cell receptor (beta chain) stems from a study of cytomegalovirus exposure and HLA in healthy donors. CDR3 size: 15 residues. Germline values: CDR1 MDHEN, CDR2 SYDVKM. The V end lost 5 bases, the J end lost 1 base, and 15 bases lay between the germline ends. Clones were read by immunoSEQ multiplex PCR, and TCRdb kept only the in-frame ones, dropping some. The data show fewer than 150,000 clones, with more than 70% seen just once and 1.5% to 2% held by the top ten. Sequenced: PBMCs. The chain uses TRBV28 and TRBJ2-7, with D possibly being TRBD1 (5 bases). This receptor was obtained from a man between 18 and 35 years old in good health and CMV-seronegative. The CDR3 coding sequence is TGTGCCAGCAGTACTCGACAGAGTAAATCCTACGAGCAGTACTTC. This translates into CASSTRQSKSYEQYF. The whole variable domain, filled in from reference TRBV28 and TRBJ2-7, reads DVKVTQSSRYLVKRTGEKVFLECVQDMDHENMFWYRQDPGLGLRLIYFSYDVKMKEKGDIPEGYSVSREKKERFSLILESASTNQTSMYLCASSTRQSKSYEQYFGPGTRLTVT.